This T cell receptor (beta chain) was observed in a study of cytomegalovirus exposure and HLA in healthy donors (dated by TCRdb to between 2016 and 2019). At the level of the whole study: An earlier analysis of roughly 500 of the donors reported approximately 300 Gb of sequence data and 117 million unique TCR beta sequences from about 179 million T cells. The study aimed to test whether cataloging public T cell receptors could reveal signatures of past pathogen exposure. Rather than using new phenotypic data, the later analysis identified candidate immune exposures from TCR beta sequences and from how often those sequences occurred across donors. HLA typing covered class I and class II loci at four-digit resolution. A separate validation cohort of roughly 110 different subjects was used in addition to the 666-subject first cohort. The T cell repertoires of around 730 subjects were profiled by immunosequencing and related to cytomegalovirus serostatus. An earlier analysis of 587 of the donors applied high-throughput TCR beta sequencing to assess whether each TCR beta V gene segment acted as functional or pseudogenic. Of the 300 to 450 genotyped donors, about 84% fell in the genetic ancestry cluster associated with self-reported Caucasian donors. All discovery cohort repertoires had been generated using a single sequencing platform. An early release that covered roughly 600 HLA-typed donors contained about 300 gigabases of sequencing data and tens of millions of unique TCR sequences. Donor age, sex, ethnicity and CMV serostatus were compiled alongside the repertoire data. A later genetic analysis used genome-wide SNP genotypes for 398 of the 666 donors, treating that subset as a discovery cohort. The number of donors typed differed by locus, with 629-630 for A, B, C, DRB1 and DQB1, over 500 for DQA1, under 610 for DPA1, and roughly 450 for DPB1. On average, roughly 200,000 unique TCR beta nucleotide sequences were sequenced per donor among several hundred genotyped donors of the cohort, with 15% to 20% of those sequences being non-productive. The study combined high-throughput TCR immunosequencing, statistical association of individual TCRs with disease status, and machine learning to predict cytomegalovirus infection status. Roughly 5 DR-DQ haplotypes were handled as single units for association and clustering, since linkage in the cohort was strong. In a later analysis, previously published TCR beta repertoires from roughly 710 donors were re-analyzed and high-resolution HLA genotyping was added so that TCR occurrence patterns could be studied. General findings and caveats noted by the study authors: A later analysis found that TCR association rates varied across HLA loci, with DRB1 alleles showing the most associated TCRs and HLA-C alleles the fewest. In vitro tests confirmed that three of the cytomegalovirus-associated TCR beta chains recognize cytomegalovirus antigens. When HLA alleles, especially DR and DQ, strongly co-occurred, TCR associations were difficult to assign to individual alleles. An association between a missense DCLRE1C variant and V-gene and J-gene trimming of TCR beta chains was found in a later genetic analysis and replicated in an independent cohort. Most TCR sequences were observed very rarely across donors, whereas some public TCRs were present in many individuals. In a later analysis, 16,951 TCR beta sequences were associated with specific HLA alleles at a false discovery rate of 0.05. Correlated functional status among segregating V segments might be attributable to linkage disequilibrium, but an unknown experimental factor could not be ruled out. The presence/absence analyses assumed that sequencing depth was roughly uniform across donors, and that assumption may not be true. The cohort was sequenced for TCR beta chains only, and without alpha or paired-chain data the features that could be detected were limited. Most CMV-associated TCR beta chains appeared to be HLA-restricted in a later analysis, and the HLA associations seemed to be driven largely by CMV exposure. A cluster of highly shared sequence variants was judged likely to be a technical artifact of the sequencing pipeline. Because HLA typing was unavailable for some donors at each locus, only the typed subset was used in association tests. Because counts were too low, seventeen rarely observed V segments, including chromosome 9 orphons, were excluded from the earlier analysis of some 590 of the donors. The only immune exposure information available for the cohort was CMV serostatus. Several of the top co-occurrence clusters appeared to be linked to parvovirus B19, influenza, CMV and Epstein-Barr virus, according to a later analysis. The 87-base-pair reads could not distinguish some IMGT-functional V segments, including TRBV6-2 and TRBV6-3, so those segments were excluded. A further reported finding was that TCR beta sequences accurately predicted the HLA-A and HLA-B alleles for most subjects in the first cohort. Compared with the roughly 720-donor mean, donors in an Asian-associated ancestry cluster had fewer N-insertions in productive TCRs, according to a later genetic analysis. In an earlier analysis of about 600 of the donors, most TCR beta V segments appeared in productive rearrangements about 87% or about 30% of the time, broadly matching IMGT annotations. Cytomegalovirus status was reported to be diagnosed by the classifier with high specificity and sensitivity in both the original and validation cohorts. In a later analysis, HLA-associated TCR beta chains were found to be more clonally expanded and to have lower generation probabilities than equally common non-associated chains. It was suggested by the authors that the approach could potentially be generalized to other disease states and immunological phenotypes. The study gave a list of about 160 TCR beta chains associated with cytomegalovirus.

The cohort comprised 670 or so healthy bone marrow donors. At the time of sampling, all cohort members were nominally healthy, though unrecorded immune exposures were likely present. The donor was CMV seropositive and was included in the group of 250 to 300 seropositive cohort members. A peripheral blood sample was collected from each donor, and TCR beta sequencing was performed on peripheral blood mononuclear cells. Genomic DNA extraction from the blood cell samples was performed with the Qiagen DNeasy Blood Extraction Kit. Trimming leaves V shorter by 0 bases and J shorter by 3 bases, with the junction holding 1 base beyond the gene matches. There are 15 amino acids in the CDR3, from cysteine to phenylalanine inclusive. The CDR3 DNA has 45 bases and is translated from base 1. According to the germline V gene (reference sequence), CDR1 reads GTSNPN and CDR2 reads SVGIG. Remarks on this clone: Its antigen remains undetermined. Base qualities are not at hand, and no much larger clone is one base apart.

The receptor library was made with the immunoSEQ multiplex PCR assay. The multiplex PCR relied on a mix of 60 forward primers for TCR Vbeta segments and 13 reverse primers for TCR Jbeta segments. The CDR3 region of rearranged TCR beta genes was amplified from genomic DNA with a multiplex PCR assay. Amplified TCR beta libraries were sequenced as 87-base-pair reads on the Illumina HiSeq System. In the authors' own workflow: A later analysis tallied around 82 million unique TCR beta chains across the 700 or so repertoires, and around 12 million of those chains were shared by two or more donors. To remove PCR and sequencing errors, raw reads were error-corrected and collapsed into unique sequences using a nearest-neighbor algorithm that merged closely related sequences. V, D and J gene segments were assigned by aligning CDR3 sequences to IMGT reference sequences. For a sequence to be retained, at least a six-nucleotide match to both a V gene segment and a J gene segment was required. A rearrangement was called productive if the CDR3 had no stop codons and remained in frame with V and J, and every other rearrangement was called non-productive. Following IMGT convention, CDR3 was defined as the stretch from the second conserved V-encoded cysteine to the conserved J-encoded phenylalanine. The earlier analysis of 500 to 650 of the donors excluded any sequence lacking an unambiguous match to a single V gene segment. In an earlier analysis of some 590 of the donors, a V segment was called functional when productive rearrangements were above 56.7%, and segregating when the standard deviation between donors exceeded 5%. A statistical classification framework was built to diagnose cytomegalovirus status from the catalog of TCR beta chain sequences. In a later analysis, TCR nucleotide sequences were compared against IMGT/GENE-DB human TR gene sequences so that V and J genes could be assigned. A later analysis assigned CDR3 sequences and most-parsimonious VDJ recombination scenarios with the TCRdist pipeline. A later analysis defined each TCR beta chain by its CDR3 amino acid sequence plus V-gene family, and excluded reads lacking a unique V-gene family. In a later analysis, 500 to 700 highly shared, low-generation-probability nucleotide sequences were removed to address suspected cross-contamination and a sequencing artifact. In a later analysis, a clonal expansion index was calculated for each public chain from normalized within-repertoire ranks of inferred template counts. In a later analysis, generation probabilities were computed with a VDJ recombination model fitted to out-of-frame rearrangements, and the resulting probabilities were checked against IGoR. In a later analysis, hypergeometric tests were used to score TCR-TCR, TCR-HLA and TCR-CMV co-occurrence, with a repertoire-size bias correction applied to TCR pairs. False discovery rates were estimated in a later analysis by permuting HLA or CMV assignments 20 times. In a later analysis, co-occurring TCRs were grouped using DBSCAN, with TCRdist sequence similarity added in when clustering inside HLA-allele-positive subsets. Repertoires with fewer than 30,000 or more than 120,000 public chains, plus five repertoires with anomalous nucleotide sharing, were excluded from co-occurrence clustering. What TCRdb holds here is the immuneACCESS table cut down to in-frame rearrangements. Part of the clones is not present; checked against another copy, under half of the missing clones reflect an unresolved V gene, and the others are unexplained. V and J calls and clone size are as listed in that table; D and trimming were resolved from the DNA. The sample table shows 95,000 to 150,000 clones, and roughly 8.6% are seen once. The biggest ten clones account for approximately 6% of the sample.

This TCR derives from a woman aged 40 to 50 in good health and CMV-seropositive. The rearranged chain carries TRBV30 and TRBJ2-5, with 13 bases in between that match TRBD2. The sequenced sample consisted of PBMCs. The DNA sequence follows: TGTGCCTGGAGTGTAGGACTAGCGGGGGAAGAGACCCAGTACTTC. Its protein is CAWSVGLAGEETQYF.